This T cell receptor (beta chain) was observed in a study of spatial heterogeneity in lung cancer. Study-level findings and limits: It was found that expanded intratumoral alpha and beta TCR counts tracked tumor mutation counts.

In this sample, this clonotype turned up many times. Its specificity is not known. TCRdb re-derived calls from the 5' RACE reads in MiXCR, one entry per CDR3 protein. The table has some 100,000 distinct CDR3 sequences, 3.5% to 5% seen once. Time point denoted: sample taken at primary tumor resection. The V and J ends lost 5 bases and 5 bases respectively, with 15 bases between them. CDR3 size: 15 residues. Germline V gene lookup returns CDR1 SEHNR and CDR2 FQNEAQ (reference sequence). The sequences come from lung tumor tissue, collected at surgery. V is TRBV7-9 and J is TRBJ1-4, with D uncertain. This clonotype was sampled from a male donor with early-stage non-small cell lung cancer. The CDR3 sequence is CASSDNKRLNEKLFF. Written as DNA, the CDR3 is TGTGCCAGCAGCGACAACAAGCGACTGAATGAAAAACTGTTTTTT.